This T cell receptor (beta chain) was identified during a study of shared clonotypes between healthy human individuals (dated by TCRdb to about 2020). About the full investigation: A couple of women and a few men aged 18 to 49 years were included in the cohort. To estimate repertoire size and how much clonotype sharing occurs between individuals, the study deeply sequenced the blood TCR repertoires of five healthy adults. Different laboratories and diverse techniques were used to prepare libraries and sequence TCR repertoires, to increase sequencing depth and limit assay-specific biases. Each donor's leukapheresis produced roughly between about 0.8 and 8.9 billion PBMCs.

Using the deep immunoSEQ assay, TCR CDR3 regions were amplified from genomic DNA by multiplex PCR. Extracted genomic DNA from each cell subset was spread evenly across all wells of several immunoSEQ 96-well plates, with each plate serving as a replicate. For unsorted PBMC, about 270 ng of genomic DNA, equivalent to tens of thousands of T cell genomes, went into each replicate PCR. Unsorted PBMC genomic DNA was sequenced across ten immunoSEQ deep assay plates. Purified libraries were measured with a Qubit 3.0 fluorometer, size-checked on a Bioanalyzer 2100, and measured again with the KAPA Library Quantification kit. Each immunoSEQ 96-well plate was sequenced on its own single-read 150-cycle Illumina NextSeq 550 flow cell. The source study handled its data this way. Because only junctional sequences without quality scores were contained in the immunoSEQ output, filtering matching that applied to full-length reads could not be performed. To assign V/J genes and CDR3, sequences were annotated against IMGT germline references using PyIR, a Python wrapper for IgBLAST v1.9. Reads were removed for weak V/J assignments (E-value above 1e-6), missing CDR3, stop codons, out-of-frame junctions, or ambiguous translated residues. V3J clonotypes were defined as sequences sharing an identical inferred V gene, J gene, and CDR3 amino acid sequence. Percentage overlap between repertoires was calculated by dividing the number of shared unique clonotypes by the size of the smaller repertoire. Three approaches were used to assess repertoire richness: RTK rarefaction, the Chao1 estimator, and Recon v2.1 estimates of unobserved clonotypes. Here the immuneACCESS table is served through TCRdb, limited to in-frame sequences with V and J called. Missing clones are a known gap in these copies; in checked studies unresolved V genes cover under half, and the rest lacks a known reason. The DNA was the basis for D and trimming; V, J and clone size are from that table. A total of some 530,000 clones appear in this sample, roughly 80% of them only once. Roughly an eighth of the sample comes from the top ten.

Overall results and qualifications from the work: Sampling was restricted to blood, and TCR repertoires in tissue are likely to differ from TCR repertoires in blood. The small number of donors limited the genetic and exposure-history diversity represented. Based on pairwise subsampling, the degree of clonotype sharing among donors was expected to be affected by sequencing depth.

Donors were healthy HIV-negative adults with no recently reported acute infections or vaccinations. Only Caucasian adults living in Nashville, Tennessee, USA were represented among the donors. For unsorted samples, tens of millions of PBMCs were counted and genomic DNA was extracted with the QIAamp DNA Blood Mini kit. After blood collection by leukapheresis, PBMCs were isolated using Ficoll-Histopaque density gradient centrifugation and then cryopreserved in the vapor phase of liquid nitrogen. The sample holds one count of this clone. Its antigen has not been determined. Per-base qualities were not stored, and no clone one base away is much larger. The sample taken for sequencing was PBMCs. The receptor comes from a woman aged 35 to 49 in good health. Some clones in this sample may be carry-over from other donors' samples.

DNA sequence: TGTGCCAGCAGTCCCCTCACCGAGCAGTACTTC. This encodes CASSPLTEQYF. This chain joins TRBV28 to TRBJ2-7, with the D gene call left open. Trimming costs V 5 bases and J 6 bases, and their ends lie 8 bases apart. The germline V gene gives CDR1 as MDHEN and CDR2 as SYDVKM. The CDR3 contains 11 residues, cysteine and phenylalanine counted. This entry keeps only the CDR3 DNA: 33 bases, framed from base 1.